These T cell receptor beta chains were read from a single sample in a study of blood T cell repertoires in COVID-19. This table comes from immunoSEQ multiplex PCR, and its TCRdb copy is limited to in-frame clones, with some not included. Among approximately 150,000 clones listed, about 87% were seen once. Sequencing used peripheral blood. The receptors were sampled from a woman aged 45-65 years with acute or convalescent COVID-19. Both conserved end residues are part of each CDR3. A D gene is named only where the DNA matches it firmly. Rows give clone size only sometimes, using once, few, many, or a class for an expanded clone.

CASSYRGANTGELFF,TGTGCCAGCAGTTACAGGGGCGCGAACACCGGGGAGCTGTTTTTT,TRBV6-5,NA,NA,TRBJ2-2
CASSRVAGGPTDTQYF,TGTGCCAGCAGTAGGGTAGCGGGAGGGCCGACAGATACGCAGTATTTT,TRBV5-8,TRBD2,NA,TRBJ2-3
CASLRDSDSYGYTF,TGTGCCAGCTTACGGGACAGCGATTCCTATGGCTACACCTTC,TRBV6-1,TRBD1,NA,TRBJ1-2
CATSDSRVGLGYTF,TGTGCCACCAGTGATTCCAGGGTAGGTCTTGGCTACACCTTC,TRBV24-1,NA,NA,TRBJ1-2
CASSIGQGRTEAFF,TGTGCCAGTAGTATAGGACAGGGGAGAACTGAAGCTTTCTTT,TRBV19,TRBD1,NA,TRBJ1-1
CASSPRLEGFMEFF,TGTGCCAGCAGCCCGAGACTAGAAGGGTTTATGGAGTTCTTC,TRBV5-4,NA,NA,TRBJ2-1
CASSLGTGPTMNTEAFF,TGCGCCAGCAGCTTGGGGACAGGGCCAACCATGAACACTGAAGCTTTCTTT,TRBV5-1,TRBD1,NA,TRBJ1-1
CASSLSPRGSGNTIYF,TGTGCCAGCAGTTTATCTCCAAGGGGTTCTGGAAACACCATATATTTT,TRBV27,NA,NA,TRBJ1-3
CATSRDPIRDRENEKLFF,TGTGCCACCAGCAGAGACCCAATACGGGACAGGGAGAATGAAAAACTGTTTTTT,TRBV15,TRBD1,NA,TRBJ1-4
CASSSRTGGQSYGYTF,TGTGCCAGCAGTTCCCGGACAGGGGGCCAGAGCTATGGCTACACCTTC,TRBV6-5,TRBD1,NA,TRBJ1-2
CSVESGQGDTEAFF,TGCAGCGTTGAATCCGGACAGGGGGATACTGAAGCTTTCTTT,TRBV29-1,TRBD1,NA,TRBJ1-1
CASSLEGGASTDTQYF,TGTGCCAGCAGCTTAGAAGGGGGGGCAAGCACAGATACGCAGTATTTT,TRBV7-8,NA,NA,TRBJ2-3
CVGLGGDGYTF,TGTGTAGGGCTGGGGGGAGATGGCTACACCTTC,TRBV30,NA,NA,TRBJ1-2
CASSFGVSGTGELFF,TGCGCCAGCAGCTTCGGGGTATCGGGCACCGGGGAGCTGTTTTTT,TRBV5-1,NA,NA,TRBJ2-2
CASSEGGNQPQHF,TGTGCCAGCAGTGAGGGGGGTAATCAGCCCCAGCATTTT,TRBV25-1,NA,NA,TRBJ1-5
CASTGAEQGAYGYTF,TGTGCCAGCACCGGAGCAGAGCAGGGGGCCTATGGCTACACCTTC,TRBV6-5,TRBD1,once,TRBJ1-2
CASSLVDRDDETQYF,TGTGCCAGCAGCTTGGTCGACAGGGACGATGAGACCCAGTACTTC,TRBV5-6,TRBD1,NA,TRBJ2-5
CASSFTLAIAGEYNEQFF,TGTGCCAGCAGCTTCACACTGGCCATAGCGGGAGAATACAATGAGCAGTTCTTC,TRBV11-2,TRBD2,NA,TRBJ2-1
CASSPGTPNTGELFF,TGCGCCAGCAGCCCCGGGACACCGAACACCGGGGAGCTGTTTTTT,TRBV5-1,NA,NA,TRBJ2-2
CAWRQGGFQPQHF,TGTGCCTGGAGGCAAGGGGGTTTTCAGCCCCAGCATTTT,TRBV30,NA,few,TRBJ1-5
CAWRGQGAPNYGYTF,TGTGCCTGGAGGGGACAGGGGGCCCCTAACTATGGCTACACCTTC,TRBV30,TRBD1,once,TRBJ1-2
CASSQAPGGEQFF,TGTGCCAGCAGCCAAGCTCCCGGAGGGGAGCAGTTCTTC,TRBV14,NA,NA,TRBJ2-1
CASSHGGLAGSSYEQYF,TGTGCCAGCAGTCACGGGGGATTAGCGGGAAGCTCCTACGAGCAGTACTTC,TRBV27,TRBD2,NA,TRBJ2-7
CASSEWTGINEKLFF,TGTGCCAGCAGTGAATGGACAGGGATTAATGAAAAACTGTTTTTT,TRBV6-1,TRBD1,NA,TRBJ1-4
CASSLGTSVPDTQYF,TGTGCCAGCAGCTTGGGGACTAGCGTACCAGATACGCAGTATTTT,TRBV11-2,TRBD2,NA,TRBJ2-3
CASSLDLLNTEAFF,TGTGCCAGCAGCTTAGATCTGTTAAACACTGAAGCTTTCTTT,TRBV11-2,NA,NA,TRBJ1-1
CASSRRTSGGTDTQYF,TGTGCCAGCAGCCGGAGGACTAGCGGGGGCACAGATACGCAGTATTTT,TRBV7-3,TRBD2,NA,TRBJ2-3
CASSLLAGGNTGELFF,TGTGCCAGCAGCCTACTAGCGGGGGGGAACACCGGGGAGCTGTTTTTT,TRBV13,TRBD2,NA,TRBJ2-2
CASSQTPEAFF,TGTGCCAGTAGCCAGACACCTGAAGCTTTCTTT,TRBV19,NA,NA,TRBJ1-1
CASSPIAGREETQYF,TGTGCCAGCAGCCCCATAGCGGGGAGAGAAGAGACCCAGTACTTC,TRBV4-2,TRBD2,once,TRBJ2-5
CASSQGTSKAGYGYTF,TGTGCCAGCAGCCAAGGGACGTCTAAGGCGGGCTATGGCTACACCTTC,TRBV14,NA,once,TRBJ1-2
CAWSVFLAGAYEQYF,TGTGCCTGGAGTGTATTTCTAGCGGGGGCCTACGAGCAGTACTTC,TRBV30,TRBD2,NA,TRBJ2-7
CASSFAPQGASYNEQFF,TGCGCCAGCAGCTTTGCCCCACAGGGGGCATCCTACAATGAGCAGTTCTTC,TRBV5-1,TRBD1,NA,TRBJ2-1
CASSLHSNQPQHF,TGTGCCAGCAGTTTACATAGCAATCAGCCCCAGCATTTT,TRBV27,NA,NA,TRBJ1-5
CASSWAGEGTTEAFF,TGTGCCAGCAGCTGGGCGGGGGAGGGAACCACTGAAGCTTTCTTT,TRBV5-4,NA,NA,TRBJ1-1
CASRDRLAVTDTQYF,TGTGCCAGCAGAGATAGACTAGCGGTCACAGATACGCAGTATTTT,TRBV2,TRBD2,NA,TRBJ2-3